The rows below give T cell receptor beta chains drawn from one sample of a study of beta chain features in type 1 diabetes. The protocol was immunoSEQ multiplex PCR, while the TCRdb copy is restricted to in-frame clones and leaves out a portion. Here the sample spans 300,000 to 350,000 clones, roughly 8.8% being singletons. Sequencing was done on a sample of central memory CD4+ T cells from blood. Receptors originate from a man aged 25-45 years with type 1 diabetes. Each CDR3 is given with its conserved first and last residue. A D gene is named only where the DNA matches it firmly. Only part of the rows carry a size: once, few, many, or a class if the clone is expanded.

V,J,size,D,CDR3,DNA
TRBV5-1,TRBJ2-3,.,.,CASSFRGAGSTDTQYF,TGCGCCAGCAGCTTTAGGGGGGCAGGGTCCACAGATACGCAGTATTTT
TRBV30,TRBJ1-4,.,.,CAWSEGFATNEKLFF,TGTGCCTGGAGCGAAGGATTTGCAACTAATGAAAAACTGTTTTTT
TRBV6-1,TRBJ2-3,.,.,CASWAGSTDTQYF,TGTGCCAGCTGGGCCGGGTCCACAGATACGCAGTATTTT
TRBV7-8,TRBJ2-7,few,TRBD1,CASSPRDRGGEQYF,TGTGCCAGCAGCCCCCGGGACAGGGGCGGAGAGCAGTACTTC
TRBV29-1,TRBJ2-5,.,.,CSLLGGGETQYF,TGCAGCCTCCTGGGCGGAGGGGAGACCCAGTACTTC
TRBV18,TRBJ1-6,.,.,CASSPRDFRPLHF,TGTGCCAGCTCACCCAGAGATTTTCGGCCCCTCCACTTT
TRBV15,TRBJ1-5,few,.,CATSSGWGNQPQHF,TGTGCCACCAGCAGCGGATGGGGCAATCAGCCCCAGCATTTT
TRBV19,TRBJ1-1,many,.,CASVGKTEAFF,TGTGCCAGCGTTGGAAAAACTGAAGCTTTCTTT
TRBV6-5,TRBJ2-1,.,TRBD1,CARGGQSSYNEQFF,TGTGCCAGAGGGGGACAGAGCTCCTACAATGAGCAGTTCTTC
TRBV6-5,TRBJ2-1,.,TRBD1,CASSQGTGGYNEQFF,TGTGCCAGCAGTCAAGGGACAGGGGGCTACAATGAGCAGTTCTTC
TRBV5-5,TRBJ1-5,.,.,CASSLWADQPQHF,TGTGCCAGCAGCTTGTGGGCCGATCAGCCCCAGCATTTT
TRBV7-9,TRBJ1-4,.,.,CASSLGQATNEKLFF,TGTGCCAGCAGCTTAGGACAAGCTACTAATGAAAAACTGTTTTTT
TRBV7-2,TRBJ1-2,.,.,CASSLEAHYGYTF,TGTGCCAGCAGCTTGGAGGCCCACTATGGCTACACCTTC
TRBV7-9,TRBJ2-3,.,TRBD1,CASSTQQTGGGTDTQYF,TGTGCCAGCAGCACTCAACAGACAGGGGGTGGCACAGATACGCAGTATTTT
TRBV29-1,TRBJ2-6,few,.,CSVEGTSSGANVLTF,TGCAGCGTTGAAGGCACTAGCTCTGGGGCCAACGTCCTGACTTTC
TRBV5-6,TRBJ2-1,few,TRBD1,CASSLGQVSYNEQFF,TGTGCCAGCAGCTTAGGACAGGTTTCCTACAATGAGCAGTTCTTC
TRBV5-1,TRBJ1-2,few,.,CASSLQGDYGYTF,TGCGCCAGCAGCTTGCAAGGCGACTATGGCTACACCTTC
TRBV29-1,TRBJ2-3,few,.,CSVTGETTDTQYF,TGCAGCGTGACCGGGGAGACGACAGATACGCAGTATTTT
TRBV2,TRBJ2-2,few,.,CASSIAGELFF,TGTGCCAGCAGTATCGCGGGAGAGCTGTTTTTT
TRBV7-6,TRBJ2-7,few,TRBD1,CASSLATGTAEQYF,TGTGCCAGCAGCTTAGCGACAGGGACGGCCGAGCAGTACTTC
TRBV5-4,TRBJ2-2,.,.,CASSPMGGANTGELFF,TGTGCCAGCAGCCCGATGGGCGGGGCGAACACCGGGGAGCTGTTTTTT
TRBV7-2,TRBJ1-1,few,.,CASSPEGLEAFF,TGTGCCAGCAGCCCAGAAGGCTTAGAAGCTTTCTTT
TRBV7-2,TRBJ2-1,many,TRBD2,CASKPKGLAGRSSYNEQFF,TGTGCCAGCAAACCTAAGGGACTAGCGGGGAGGAGCTCCTACAATGAGCAGTTCTTC
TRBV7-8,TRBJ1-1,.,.,CASSLGQARYTEAFF,TGTGCCAGCAGCTTAGGACAGGCCAGATACACTGAAGCTTTCTTT
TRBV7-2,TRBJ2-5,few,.,CASSTPPLAQYF,TGTGCCAGCAGTACGCCCCCCCTCGCCCAGTACTTC
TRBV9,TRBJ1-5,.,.,CASSVAPDLNQPQHF,TGTGCCAGCAGCGTAGCTCCAGACCTTAATCAGCCCCAGCATTTT
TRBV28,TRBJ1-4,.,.,CASSLQGQERGEKLFF,TGTGCCAGCAGTTTACAAGGGCAGGAGAGGGGCGAAAAACTGTTTTTT
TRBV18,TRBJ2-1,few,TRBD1,CASSPLGTGNDEQFF,TGTGCCAGCTCACCACTAGGGACAGGGAATGATGAGCAGTTCTTC
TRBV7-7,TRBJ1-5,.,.,CASSRDIGQPQHF,TGTGCCAGCAGCCGCGATATTGGTCAGCCCCAGCATTTT
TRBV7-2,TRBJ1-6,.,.,CASSWGTSASPLHF,TGTGCCAGCAGCTGGGGGACGTCGGCTTCACCCCTCCACTTT
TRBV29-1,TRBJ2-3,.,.,CSVRTDPAEDTQYF,TGCAGCGTCCGGACGGACCCAGCAGAAGATACGCAGTATTTT
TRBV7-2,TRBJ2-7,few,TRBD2,CASSLEWTSTYEQYF,TGTGCCAGCAGCTTAGAGTGGACTAGTACCTACGAGCAGTACTTC
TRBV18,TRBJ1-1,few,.,CASSPLFMRDNPNEAFF,TGTGCCAGCTCACCCCTATTCATGCGGGACAACCCCAATGAAGCTTTCTTT
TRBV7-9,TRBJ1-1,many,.,CASSLEVDTEAFF,TGTGCCAGCAGCTTAGAGGTGGACACTGAAGCTTTCTTT
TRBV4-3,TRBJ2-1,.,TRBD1,CASSLRTGLIDNEQFF,TGCGCCAGCAGCTTGCGGACAGGGCTAATCGACAATGAGCAGTTCTTC
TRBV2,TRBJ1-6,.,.,CASIWGADSPLHF,TGTGCCAGCATCTGGGGGGCTGATTCACCCCTCCACTTT
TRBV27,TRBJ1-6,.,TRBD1,CASSSLSGGNNSPLHF,TGTGCCAGCAGTTCTCTGTCAGGGGGGAATAATTCACCCCTCCACTTT
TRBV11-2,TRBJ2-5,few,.,CASSLTWTGQETQYF,TGTGCCAGCAGCCTTACGTGGACGGGGCAAGAGACCCAGTACTTC
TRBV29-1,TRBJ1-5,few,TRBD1,CSVRGGQGQPQHF,TGCAGCGTTCGCGGAGGACAGGGGCAGCCCCAGCATTTT
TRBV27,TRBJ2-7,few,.,CASSQDPISARRDEQYF,TGTGCCAGCAGCCAGGACCCGATTAGCGCGAGGAGGGACGAGCAGTACTTC
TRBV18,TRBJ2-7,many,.,CASSPSMGPYEQYF,TGTGCCAGCTCACCGAGTATGGGTCCCTACGAGCAGTACTTC
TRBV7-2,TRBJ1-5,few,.,CASSSGTVNQPQHF,TGTGCCAGCAGCTCCGGGACGGTGAATCAGCCCCAGCATTTT
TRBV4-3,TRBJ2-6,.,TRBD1,CASSQLTGLGAGANVLTF,TGCGCCAGCAGCCAATTGACAGGGTTGGGCGCTGGGGCCAACGTCCTGACTTTC
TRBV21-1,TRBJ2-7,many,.,CASTIPGQTSYEQYF,TGTGCCAGCACCATACCGGGACAGACATCGTACGAGCAGTACTTC
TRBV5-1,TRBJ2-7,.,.,CASSLAFDGYEQYF,TGCGCCAGCAGCTTGGCGTTTGACGGCTACGAGCAGTACTTC
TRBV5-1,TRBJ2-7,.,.,CASSLEGRTYEQYF,TGCGCCAGCAGCTTGGAGGGACGGACCTACGAGCAGTACTTC
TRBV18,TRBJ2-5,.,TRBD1,CASSPSTGGQETQYF,TGTGCCAGCTCACCTTCGACAGGGGGTCAAGAGACCCAGTACTTC
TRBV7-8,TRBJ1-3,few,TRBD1,CASSSAQGAYGNTIYF,TGTGCCAGCAGTTCAGCCCAGGGGGCATATGGAAACACCATATATTTT
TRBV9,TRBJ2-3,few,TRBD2,CASSASGTSGATRTDTQYF,TGTGCCAGCAGCGCCTCCGGGACTAGCGGAGCTACCCGCACAGATACGCAGTATTTT
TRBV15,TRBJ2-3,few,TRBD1,CATSRLNRGLDTQYF,TGTGCCACCAGCAGATTAAACAGGGGGCTAGATACGCAGTATTTT
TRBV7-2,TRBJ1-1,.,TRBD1,CASSRQGDTEAFF,TGTGCCAGCAGCCGACAGGGTGACACTGAAGCTTTCTTT
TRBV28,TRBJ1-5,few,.,CASTSQGDQPQHF,TGTGCCAGCACCTCGCAGGGAGATCAGCCCCAGCATTTT
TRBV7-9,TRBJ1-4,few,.,CASSLAPAEKLFF,TGTGCCAGCAGCTTAGCGCCGGCGGAAAAACTGTTTTTT
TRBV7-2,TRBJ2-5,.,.,CASSLEGRGQETQYF,TGTGCCAGCAGCTTAGAAGGCAGAGGGCAAGAGACCCAGTACTTC
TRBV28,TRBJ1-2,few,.,CASNLPGGTHYGYTF,TGTGCCAGCAACCTCCCGGGGGGGACTCACTATGGCTACACCTTC
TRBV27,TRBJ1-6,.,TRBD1,CASSFMTGGDSPLHF,TGTGCCAGCAGTTTTATGACAGGGGGCGATTCACCCCTCCACTTT
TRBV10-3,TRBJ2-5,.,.,CAISGSTGLVKNNQETQYF,TGTGCCATCAGTGGTTCGACAGGCCTTGTGAAGAATAACCAAGAGACCCAGTACTTC
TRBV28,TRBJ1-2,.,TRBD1,CASSSTGMSYGYTF,TGTGCCAGCAGTTCGACAGGGATGAGCTATGGCTACACCTTC